Given below is one TCR beta chain in context. The antigen remains unidentified. The source of the sample is a study of vaccination and CD4 T cells after COVID-19. Overall study: Each enrolled participant received a two-dose regimen of either BNT162b2 or mRNA-1273 vaccine. Post-COVID specimens were obtained a median approximately 95 days after diagnosis (range 35 to 161).

Study-wide results and limits: The median count of SARS-CoV-2-reactive clonotypes rose from around 20 to 38, not significantly. Among reactive clones from convalescent patients, a median roughly 90% appeared only post-vaccination.

TCRdb passed the PCR reads through MiXCR, listing each CDR3 protein once. The sample contains approximately 21,000 distinct CDR3 sequences, more than 45% of which appear only once. This clonotype was sampled from a human donor who had recovered from COVID-19. The material was CD4+ T cells from blood, obtained before SARS-CoV-2 vaccination.

CDR3 DNA sequence: TGTGCCAGCAGCTTGGGACAGACGGACTATGGCTACACCTTC. Residues: CASSLGQTDYGYTF. This chain uses TRBV5-5 with TRBJ1-2, with D perhaps matching TRBD1 (5 bases). V shed 0 bases and J shed 3 bases, with 9 bases lying between them. Germline values: CDR1 SGHKS, CDR2 YYEKEE (reference sequence). The CDR3 covers 14 residues.